This T cell receptor beta chain was sequenced during a study of beta chain features in type 1 diabetes. This clone was found a few times. No antigen is known for it. As every portion of the isolated RNA was reverse transcribed, the sequencing read expressed TCRB transcripts. Only in-frame clones appear in the TCRdb table, and some are missing; sequencing was by immunoSEQ multiplex PCR. This sample has more than 300,000 clones; over 9.5% occur once, and the top ten carry 0.017%. This CDR3 is 16 amino acids long. V was pared by 5 bases and J by 2 bases, with 9 bases of the junction left unmatched. Germline V gene lookup returns CDR1 SEHNR and CDR2 FQNEAQ (reference sequence). General observations from the study: Equally in patients and controls, shorter templates might have been favored by PCR.

Cell sorting via CD45RO/CCR7/CD25/CD127/CD95/CD27 was performed to obtain CD4+ naive, central memory, regulatory and stem cell-like memory cells. Sequenced sample: naive CD4+ T cells from blood. This receptor was taken from a man younger than 35 in good health. The chain links TRBV7-9 to TRBJ2-3; TRBD1 aligns across 8 bases. As DNA, the CDR3 is TGTGCCAGCAGCCCGGGGGTGGGACAGGCCACAGATACGCAGTATTTT. This sequence encodes CASSPGVGQATDTQYF.